This entry lists 5 T cell receptor beta chains sequenced from one sample in a study of T cell repertoires in cytomegalovirus infection. Antigens of these TCRs are unknown. MiXCR, run by TCRdb on the reads, gives a single entry per CDR3 protein. The top ten clones hold roughly two fifths of a sample with hundreds of thousands of distinct CDR3 sequences, under 45% of them seen once. Sequenced here: cultured PBMCs, sampled from culture after CMV antigen stimulation. These receptors all come from a human donor in good health (CMV status not recorded). Some clones in this sample may be carry-over from other donors' samples.

V and J are TRBV6-1 and TRBJ2-3; D unclear. CDR3 length: 11 amino acids. V lost 10 bases to trimming and J lost 5 bases, with 10 bases between them. From germline, CDR1 is MNHNS and CDR2 SASEGT. The CDR3 sequence: CATVVRDTQYF. CDR3 sequence (DNA): TGTGCCACGGTGGTACGAGATACGCAGTATTTT.

This clonotype has only a few counts. The chain has TRBV7-2 and TRBJ1-5; D call uncertain. Germline lookup yields CDR1 SGHTA and CDR2 FQGNSA. V was pared by 5 bases and J by 6 bases, with 11 bases between. The CDR3 loop spans 13 amino acids. The DNA of the CDR3 is TGTGCCAGCAGCCCCCCGTCGAGTCAGCCCCAGCATTTT. This gives the protein CASSPPSSQPQHF.

This clonotype came up a few times. This chain joins TRBV12-3 or TRBV12-4 and TRBJ2-7; D unclear. Trimming stripped 9 bases from V and 0 bases from J, with 12 bases between. This CDR3 has 13 amino acids. The CDR3 region has the DNA TGTGCCAGTCGGGTGAGCAGCTCCTACGAGCAGTACTTC. Amino acids: CASRVSSSYEQYF.

This chain links TRBV2 with TRBJ1-4, with TRBD1 identical over 10 bases. The germline gives CDR1 SNHLY, CDR2 FYNNEI. The CDR3 is 14 amino acids. V shed 8 bases and J 14 bases; nucleotides not matched to a gene: 14. The CDR3 spells CASYGDRGPKGLFF. The CDR3 DNA is TGTGCCAGCTATGGGGACAGGGGCCCCAAAGGGCTGTTTTTT.

The rearrangement joins TRBV6-8 to TRBJ2-6; no clear D. Between the trimmed V and J ends, which lost 7 bases and 0 bases, there was a span of 19 bases. The length of the CDR3 is 18 residues. CDR1 and CDR2 (germline): MNHGY, SAAAGT. This CDR3 reads CASMPGFGRSSGANVLTF. In DNA, the CDR3 is TGTGCCAGCATGCCGGGTTTTGGACGGTCCTCTGGGGCCAACGTCCTGACTTTC.